This T cell receptor beta chain was captured in a study of T and B cells in COVID-19 patients. Turning to the study itself: Blood was sampled from COVID-19 patients who were either actively infected or recovered. Of roughly 22 active-infection patients, 12 were critically ill with mechanical ventilation or extracorporeal membrane oxygenation.

A remark on this clonotype: The antigen is unknown.

Blood genomic DNA input for TRB amplification was roughly 230-550 ng. BIOMED2 TRB-A/B primer pools were used in multiplex TRB PCR. MiXCR, run by TCRdb on the multiplex PCR reads, gives a single entry per CDR3 protein. The sample has some 11,000 distinct CDR3 sequences, around 31% seen once. General study findings and limits: In COVID-19 patients, T cell receptor beta variable and joining gene use was reportedly strongly skewed.

Germline assignment: CDR1 DFQATT and CDR2 SNEGSKA (reference sequence). Trimming at V came to 5 bases and at J to 3 bases, leaving 15 bases not matched to a gene. The CDR3 loop spans 19 amino acids. Sequenced sample: blood. The origin of this receptor is a human donor with active COVID-19. V and J are TRBV20-1 and TRBJ2-1; 14 bases agree with TRBD2. CDR3 bases: TGCAGTGCTTCGCTTCGGACTAGCGGGGGGCGGAGGGGCTACAATGAGCAGTTCTTC. This translates into CSASLRTSGGRRGYNEQFF.